Below, 26 T cell receptor beta chains from the same sample are listed, as sequenced in a study of blood T cells in healthy people across ages. Then a second PCR, running about 6 to 11 cycles, was carried out with a sample-barcoded 5' primer and a J-beta primer mix. MiXCR was run by TCRdb on the 5' RACE reads, yielding one entry per CDR3 protein. The table records fewer than 950,000 distinct CDR3 sequences, about 37% of them present only once. Sequencing was done on a sample of blood. These receptors were taken from a man between 18 and 29 years old in good health.

A few counts support this clonotype. J is TRBJ1-4 and V is TRBV7-2, with D possibly matching TRBD1 (6 bases). Germline CDR1 SGHTA, CDR2 FQGNSA. Between the trimmed V and J ends, which lost 5 bases and 4 bases, there was a span of 11 bases. The CDR3 contains 14 residues. In nucleotides, the CDR3 is TGTGCCAGCAGCATAGACAGGAGTAATGAAAAACTGTTTTTT. As protein: CASSIDRSNEKLFF.

A note on this clonotype: This may arise from a read error, as a much more abundant clone is one base away. The chain combines TRBV21-1 with TRBJ2-5. TRBV21-1 is a pseudogene locus. The CDR3 sequence is 12 residues long. DNA of the CDR3: TGTGCCAGCAGCATAACGACAGAGACCCAGTACTTC. Amino acid sequence: CASSITTETQYF.

The chain joins TRBV20-1 to TRBJ1-1; a possible D gene is TRBD1 (6 bases). The V end was cut by 0 bases, the J end by 4 bases, with 12 bases between. Germline V gene sequence: CDR1 DFQATT, CDR2 SNEGSKA (reference sequence). The CDR3 extends over 14 amino acids. CDR3 amino acids: CSAREGGGITEAFF. The CDR3 DNA is TGCAGTGCTAGAGAAGGGGGTGGGATCACTGAAGCTTTCTTT.

This clonotype has only one observation. The junction departs from the called germline gene at one end, perhaps through a read error. The CDR3 coding sequence is TGCACCAGCAGCACGAGTGGCGGGGGGGCCGTCGGGGAGCTGTTTTTT. It yields the protein CTSSTSGGGAVGELFF. The V call is TRBV4-3, the J call TRBJ2-2; 9 bases line up with TRBD2. This CDR3 is built from 16 residues. Germline V lookup: CDR1 LGHNA, CDR2 YSLEER.

Comments on this clonotype: This could be a read error, since a much larger clone is one nucleotide away. The genes are TRBV25-1 and TRBJ2-1; D is unresolved. The CDR3 is 11 residues long. The V end lost 0 bases, the J end lost 10 bases, and 4 bases lay between the germline ends. Germline CDR1 is MGHDK and CDR2 is SYGVNS. DNA for the CDR3: TGTGCCAGCAGTGAATATGCCGAGCAGTTCTTC. Translating gives CASSEYAEQFF. The variable domain in full, with the rest retrieved from reference TRBV25-1 and TRBJ2-1, is EADIYQTPRYLVIGTGKKITLECSQTMGHDKMYWYQQDPGMELHLIHYSYGVNSTEKGDLSSESTVSRIRTEHFPLTLESARPSHTSQYLCASSEYAEQFFGPGTRLTVL.

This clonotype was recorded at least ten times. The chain is built from TRBV12-3 or TRBV12-4 and TRBJ1-2; D gene ambiguous. Deletions cut 8 bases from V and 0 bases from J, with 7 bases between. The CDR3 consists of 12 residues. CDR3 nucleotide sequence: TGTGCCAGCCGCGCATCTAACTATGGCTACACCTTC. Its protein product is CASRASNYGYTF.

The gene calls are TRBV2 and TRBJ2-1; a weak D match, TRBD1 (6 bases). CDR1 is SNHLY and CDR2 is FYNNEI in the germline V gene. Trimming shortened V by 1 base and J by 9 bases, and 13 bases separated the two germline ends. The CDR3 contains 14 residues. CDR3 nucleotide sequence: TGTGCCAGCAGTGAAGGGCCCCTAGGGGGTGAGCAGTTCTTC. Amino acid sequence: CASSEGPLGGEQFF.

Points on this clonotype: Compared with germline, one end of the junction differs, possibly owing to a read error. The rearrangement joins TRBV12-3 or TRBV12-4 to TRBJ2-1; TRBD1 matches 9 bases. CDR3 length: 15 residues. CDR3 in amino acids: CASSPPGTGLNEHFF. CDR3 DNA sequence: TGTGCCAGCAGTCCCCCGGGGACAGGGTTGAATGAGCATTTCTTC.

Concerning this clonotype: This may arise from a read error, as a much more abundant clone is one base away. V usage is TRBV7-8 and J usage is TRBJ2-1; 12 bases map to TRBD2. CDR3 length: 17 residues. From germline, CDR1 is SGHVS and CDR2 FQNEAQ. DNA of the CDR3: TGTGCCAGCAGTCGACTAGCGGGGGCCCTACCCTACAATGAGCCGTTCTTC. It encodes CASSRLAGALPYNEPFF.

This clonotype appeared many times. The chain carries TRBV27 and TRBJ1-2, with D maybe TRBD1 (5 bases). The V and J ends lost 4 bases and 2 bases respectively, with 14 bases between them. Germline V gene sequence: CDR1 MNHEY, CDR2 SMNVEV (reference sequence). The CDR3 totals 15 residues. CDR3 sequence (DNA): TGTGCCAGCAGTTCCGCGGGGAGGGGAAACTATGGCTACACCTTC. Translation: CASSSAGRGNYGYTF.

This clonotype was counted between two and nine times. This chain uses TRBV2 with TRBJ2-3; 11 bases are shared with TRBD1. The CDR3 is made up of 18 amino acids. After removal of 3 bases from V and 5 bases from J, the junction contained 13 bases not matched to a gene. The germline gives CDR1 SNHLY, CDR2 FYNNEI. CDR3 amino acids: CASSELSGQGAFIDTQYF. The CDR3 DNA sequence: TGTGCCAGCAGTGAGTTAAGCGGACAGGGGGCGTTTATAGATACGCAGTATTTT.

The chain joins TRBV21-1 to TRBJ2-5; the table assigns TRBD2, which was not confirmed against the DNA. TRBV21-1 is described as a pseudogene. The CDR3 length is 14 residues. CDR3 sequence reads: CASSKTSGSGEQYF. CDR3 DNA sequence: TGTGCCAGCAGCAAGACTAGCGGGTCGGGTGAGCAGTACTTC.

The V gene is TRBV6-5, the J gene TRBJ2-7, with a weak D call TRBD1 (5 bases). Germline V gene lookup returns CDR1 MNHEY and CDR2 SVGAGI. V was pared by 7 bases and J by 6 bases, with 13 bases between. This CDR3 is built from 12 residues. CDR3 in DNA: TGTGCCAGCAAAAGCAGGGTTTCCGAGCAGTACTTC. It yields the protein CASKSRVSEQYF.

The chain is built from TRBV6-5 and TRBJ2-4, with TRBD1 as a possible D gene (5 bases). In germline, CDR1 is MNHEY, CDR2 SVGAGI. The CDR3 is 13 residues long. V was shortened by 5 bases and J by 1 base, with 6 bases between the two germline ends. CDR3 region: CASSAGAKNIQYF. The CDR3 bases are TGTGCCAGCAGTGCAGGGGCCAAAAACATTCAGTACTTC.

The chain recombines TRBV10-3 with TRBJ2-3; 7 bases align to TRBD2. Germline V gene lookup returns CDR1 ENHRY and CDR2 SYGVKD. With 4 bases clipped from V and 3 bases from J, the junction kept 16 bases outside the gene matches. The CDR3 consists of 18 residues. The CDR3 DNA reads as TGTGCCATCAGTGTGAGCTGGGGAGGGGAAAGGTTGACAGATACGCAGTATTTT. Its translation is CAISVSWGGERLTDTQYF.

V is TRBV6-5 and J is TRBJ1-1; D might be TRBD1 (6 bases). The germline V and J ends were trimmed by 2 bases and 6 bases, with 16 bases remaining between them. Germline V gives CDR1 MNHEY, CDR2 SVGAGI. The CDR3 is 15 amino acids. The CDR3 region is CASSYGTGSHSEAFF. DNA for the CDR3: TGTGCCAGCAGTTACGGTACAGGGAGCCACTCTGAAGCTTTCTTT.

This clonotype was detected a few times. The chain has TRBV7-2 and TRBJ2-1; 9 nucleotides align to TRBD2. The CDR3 is made up of 16 amino acids. Germline assignment: CDR1 SGHTA and CDR2 FQGNSA. With 2 bases clipped from V and 8 bases from J, the junction kept 10 bases outside the gene matches. The CDR3 bases are TGTGCCAGCAGCTTAATCCCGGGACTAGCTCTTTATGAGCAGTTCTTC. This translates into CASSLIPGLALYEQFF.

The chain couples TRBV5-1 to TRBJ2-3; no firm D call. This CDR3 is built from 14 residues. V was pared by 0 bases and J by 2 bases, with 7 bases between. From germline, CDR1 is SGHRS and CDR2 YFSETQ. The CDR3 DNA is TGCGCCAGCAGCTTGGAAAAAATCACAGATACGCAGTATTTT. The encoded protein is CASSLEKITDTQYF.

The chain is built from TRBV20-1 and TRBJ1-1; D not resolved. The CDR3 has 13 amino acids. The V and J ends lost 3 bases and 7 bases respectively, with 15 bases between them. The germline V gene has CDR1 DFQATT and CDR2 SNEGSKA (reference sequence). The CDR3 DNA sequence: TGCAGTGCTAGGGACTTGGCGGGAGGTGAAGCTTTCTTT. Translation gives CSARDLAGGEAFF.

A few counts support this clonotype. The chain joins TRBV12-3 or TRBV12-4 to TRBJ1-4, with D possibly matching TRBD1 (5 bases). Trimming cost V 3 bases and J 0 bases, with 17 bases left between them. The CDR3 covers 18 residues. The DNA for the CDR3 is TGTGCCAGCAGTTTTGGTCGGGGGGGTACTGCAACTAATGAAAAACTGTTTTTT. Protein product: CASSFGRGGTATNEKLFF.

The chain has TRBV7-3 and TRBJ2-3; 13 bases line up with TRBD2. This CDR3 is 15 amino acids long. Germline V lookup: CDR1 SGHTA, CDR2 FQGTGA. Trimming removed 5 bases from V and 6 bases from J; junction bases left unmatched: 5. The CDR3 DNA reads TGTGCCAGCAGCGCCACTAGCGGGGGGGCGGATACGCAGTATTTT. It translates to CASSATSGGADTQYF.

The chain employs TRBV11-2 and TRBJ2-5; D may be TRBD2 (5 bases). The DNA end is a closer match to TRBJ2-7, so the J assignment may be wrong. Looked up from germline, CDR1 is SGHAT and CDR2 is FQNNGV. The CDR3 loop spans 12 amino acids. The CDR3 region is CASSLGSCEQYF. CDR3 coding DNA: TGTGCCAGCAGTCTAGGGAGTTGCGAGCAGTACTTC.

The J gene is TRBJ2-2, the V gene TRBV19; D is perhaps TRBD1 or TRBD2 (5 bases each). This CDR3 has 14 residues. Germline loops: CDR1 LNHDA, CDR2 SQIVND (reference sequence). V gave up 7 bases and J gave up 2 bases, with 11 bases separating them. For the CDR3, the DNA is TGTGCCAGTACCGGGGCAACAAACACCGGGGAGCTGTTTTTT. Translation gives CASTGATNTGELFF.

The table lists this clonotype with a few counts. The V and J genes are TRBV18 and TRBJ2-5, with D possibly being TRBD1 (6 bases). CDR3 length: 12 amino acids. Germline CDR1 KGHSH, CDR2 LQKENI. V lost 5 bases and J 12 bases, leaving 16 bases between the germline ends. DNA for the CDR3: TGTGCCAGCTCATACGACCGGGACAAGGAGTACTTC. Amino acid sequence: CASSYDRDKEYF. Variable domain in full (rest from reference TRBV18 and TRBJ2-5): NAGVMQNPRHLVRRRGQEARLRCSPMKGHSHVYWYRQLPEEGLKFMVYLQKENIIDESGMPKERFSAEFPKEGPSILRIQQVVRGDSAAYFCASSYDRDKEYFGPGTRLLVL.

V is TRBV20-1 and J is TRBJ2-7; TRBD2 matches at 7 bases. Germline V CDR1 and CDR2: DFQATT, SNEGSKA (reference sequence). Losses at the gene ends were 2 bases for V and 7 bases for J; bases not matched to a gene: 14. CDR3 length: 15 residues. The CDR3 DNA follows: TGCAGTGCTAGAACCGCGGGGGTCTCCTACAATGAGCAGTACTTC. Encoded protein: CSARTAGVSYNEQYF.

This sequence joins TRBV10-3 and TRBJ2-5; tentative D call: TRBD2 (5 bases). Germline V lookup: CDR1 ENHRY, CDR2 SYGVKD. V lost 0 bases and J lost 11, with 19 bases in between. The CDR3 contains 15 residues. The CDR3 region is CAISESGLAAAGQYF. The DNA of the CDR3 is TGTGCCATCAGTGAGTCCGGGCTAGCAGCAGCTGGGCAGTACTTC.